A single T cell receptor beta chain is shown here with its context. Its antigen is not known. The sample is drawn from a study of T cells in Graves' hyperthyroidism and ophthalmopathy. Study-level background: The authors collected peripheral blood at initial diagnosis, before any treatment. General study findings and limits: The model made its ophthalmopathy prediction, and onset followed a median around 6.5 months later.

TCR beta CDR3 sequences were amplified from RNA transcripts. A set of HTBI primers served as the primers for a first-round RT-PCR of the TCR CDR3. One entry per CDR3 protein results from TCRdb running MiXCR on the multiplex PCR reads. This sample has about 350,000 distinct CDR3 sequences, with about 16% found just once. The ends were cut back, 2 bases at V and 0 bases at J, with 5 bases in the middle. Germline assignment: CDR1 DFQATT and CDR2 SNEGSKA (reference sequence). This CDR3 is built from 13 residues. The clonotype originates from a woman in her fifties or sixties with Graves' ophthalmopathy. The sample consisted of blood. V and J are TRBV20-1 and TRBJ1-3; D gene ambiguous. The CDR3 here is CSARSPSGNTIYF. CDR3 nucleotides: TGCAGTGCTAGATCCCCCTCTGGAAACACCATATATTTT.